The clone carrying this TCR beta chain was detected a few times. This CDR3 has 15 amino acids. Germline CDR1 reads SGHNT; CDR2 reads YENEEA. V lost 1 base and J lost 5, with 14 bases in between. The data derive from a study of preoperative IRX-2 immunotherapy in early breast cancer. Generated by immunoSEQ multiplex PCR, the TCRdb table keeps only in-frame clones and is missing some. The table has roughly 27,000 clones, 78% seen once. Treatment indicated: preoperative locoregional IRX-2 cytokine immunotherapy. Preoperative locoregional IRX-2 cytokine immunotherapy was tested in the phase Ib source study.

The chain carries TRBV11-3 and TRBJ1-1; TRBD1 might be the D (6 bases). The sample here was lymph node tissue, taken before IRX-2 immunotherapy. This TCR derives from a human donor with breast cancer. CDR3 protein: CASSLVPGVGTEAFF. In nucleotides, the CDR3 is TGTGCCAGCAGCTTAGTCCCAGGGGTTGGGACTGAAGCTTTCTTT.